These T cell receptor beta chains were read from a single sample in a study of patients and donors after allogeneic stem cell transplantation. TCRdb recomputed calls from the RT-PCR reads with MiXCR, one row per CDR3 protein. The data show 920,000 or so distinct CDR3 sequences, roughly 18% seen once. Input material: blood, either unsorted or a sorted T cell fraction (not recorded which). These receptors all stem from a human donor who was either an allogeneic HSCT recipient or a stem cell or donor lymphocyte infusion donor (not recorded which). It is not recorded whose cells these are; they may come from a transplant donor. Both conserved end residues are part of each CDR3. The D gene is left open where the match is weak. Size is stated for part of the rows, as once, few or many counts, or as a class when the clone is expanded.

V gene	J gene	clone size	D gene	CDR3 DNA	CDR3 protein
TRBV20-1	TRBJ2-7	.	.	TGCAGTGCTAGGTCCGGGACCACCTCAGGGGTAGAGCAGTACTTC	CSARSGTTSGVEQYF
TRBV6-5	TRBJ2-1	many	.	TGTGCCAGCCTCGGGTGGGATGGTGAGCAGTTCTTC	CASLGWDGEQFF
TRBV7-9	TRBJ2-5	few	TRBD2	TGTGCCAGCAGCTATCAGCGGGAGGGCCGAGGGACCCAGTACTTC	CASSYQREGRGTQYF
TRBV29-1	TRBJ2-3	few	TRBD1	TGCAGCGCCACCGGACAGGGGGCGAACACAGATACGCAGTATTTT	CSATGQGANTDTQYF
TRBV7-3	TRBJ2-3	.	TRBD2	TGTGCCAGCAGCCTCGGTAGCGGGGGGATATCTGATACGCAGTATTTT	CASSLGSGGISDTQYF
TRBV6-5	TRBJ2-7	.	.	TGTGCCAGCAGTTCCCCGGACACCCACGAGCAGTACTTC	CASSSPDTHEQYF
TRBV5-5	TRBJ2-3	once	TRBD2	TGTGCCAGCAGCGGGGCAGGGCGGGAGGTCACAGATACGCAGTATTTT	CASSGAGREVTDTQYF
TRBV20-1	TRBJ2-3	.	TRBD2	TGCAGTGCTATACTCCTAGCGGGGGGACGCACAGATACGCAGTATTTT	CSAILLAGGRTDTQYF
TRBV7-6	TRBJ1-6	few	TRBD1	TGTGCCAGCAGCAGGGGGACAGGTTCGAATTCACCCCTCCACTTT	CASSRGTGSNSPLHF
TRBV5-6	TRBJ2-1	few	.	TGTGCCAGCAGCGCCGGGACTTTCAATGAGCAGTTCTTC	CASSAGTFNEQFF
TRBV4-3	TRBJ1-2	few	TRBD1	TGCGCCAGCAGCTTAGTCAGGGGGAAGGGTAAAGATGGCTACACCTTC	CASSLVRGKGKDGYTF
TRBV20-1	TRBJ2-2	.	.	TGCAGTGCTAGAGCCCTCCCCGGGGAGCTGTTTTTT	CSARALPGELFF
TRBV5-1	TRBJ2-5	.	.	TGCGCCAGCAGCGAAGGGACTGCCCCCCAAGAGACCCAGTACTTC	CASSEGTAPQETQYF
TRBV12-3/TRBV12-4	TRBJ1-2	.	TRBD1	TGTGCCAGCGGAGTGGGGACAGGTCCCTGGGGCTACACCTTC	CASGVGTGPWGYTF
TRBV29-1	TRBJ2-6	.	TRBD1	TGCAGCGTTCAGGGGGTTCGTGCCAACGTCCTGACTTTC	CSVQGVRANVLTF
TRBV7-3	TRBJ1-2	once	.	TGTGCCAGCAGCTTAAAGGGGTTGAATGGCTACACCTTC	CASSLKGLNGYTF